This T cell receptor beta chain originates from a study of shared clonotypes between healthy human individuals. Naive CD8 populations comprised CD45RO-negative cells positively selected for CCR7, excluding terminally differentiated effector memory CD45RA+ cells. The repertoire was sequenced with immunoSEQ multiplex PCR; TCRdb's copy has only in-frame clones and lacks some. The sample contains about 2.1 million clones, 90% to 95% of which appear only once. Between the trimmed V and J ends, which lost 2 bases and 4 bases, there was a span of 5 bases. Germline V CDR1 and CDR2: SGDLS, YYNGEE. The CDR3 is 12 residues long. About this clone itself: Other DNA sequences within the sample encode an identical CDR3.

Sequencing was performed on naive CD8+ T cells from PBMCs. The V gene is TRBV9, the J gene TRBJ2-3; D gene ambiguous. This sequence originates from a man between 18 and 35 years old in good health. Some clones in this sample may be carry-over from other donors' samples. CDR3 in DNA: TGTGCCAGCAGCGTCCACTCAGATACGCAGTATTTT. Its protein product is CASSVHSDTQYF.